The rows below give T cell receptor beta chains drawn from one sample of a study of blood T cells in healthy people across ages. TCRdb ran MiXCR on the 5' RACE reads and lists one entry per CDR3 protein. The table has hundreds of thousands of distinct CDR3 sequences, around 30% seen once. The sample was blood. The origin of the receptors is a woman aged 80 or older in good health. CDR3s include the opening cysteine and the closing phenylalanine or tryptophan. A D gene is named only where the DNA matches it firmly. The listing skips clone size in some rows; elsewhere it reads once, few, many or a size class.

>few|TRBV6-2/TRBV6-3|TRBJ1-2|.
CAILGAPPSYGYTF
TGTGCCATTCTGGGAGCGCCCCCTTCATATGGCTACACCTTC
>few|TRBV7-2|TRBJ2-2|.
CASRLGQNTGELFF
TGTGCCAGCAGATTGGGACAGAACACCGGGGAGCTGTTTTTT
>few|TRBV20-1|TRBJ2-3|TRBD1
CSARSAQGQGITDTQYF
TGCAGTGCTAGATCGGCTCAGGGACAGGGAATCACAGATACGCAGTATTTT
>many|TRBV6-5|TRBJ2-6|TRBD2
CASSTGGSGANVLTF
TGTGCCAGCAGTACCGGGGGGTCTGGGGCCAACGTCCTGACTTTC
>.|TRBV4-3|TRBJ2-4|TRBD1
CASSQAGQTKNIQYF
TGCGCCAGCAGCCAAGCGGGACAGACAAAAAACATTCAGTACTTC
>few|TRBV20-1|TRBJ1-4|.
CSAPLDGSTGKLFF
TGCAGTGCACCCCTAGACGGGTCGACGGGGAAACTGTTTTTT
>.|TRBV12-3/TRBV12-4|TRBJ2-1|TRBD2
CASSEIAGEQFF
TGTGCCAGCAGTGAGATAGCGGGTGAGCAGTTCTTC
>.|TRBV29-1|TRBJ2-3|TRBD1
CSVVGQGTDTQYF
TGCAGCGTTGTAGGACAGGGCACAGATACGCAGTATTTT
>.|TRBV20-1|TRBJ2-7|.
CSAWKGTTSSYEQYF
TGCAGTGCTTGGAAGGGGACAACCTCCTCCTACGAGCAGTACTTC
>many|TRBV4-2|TRBJ1-5|.
CASSQGIIWGDNQPQHF
TGTGCCAGCAGCCAAGGAATCATATGGGGGGACAATCAGCCCCAGCATTTT
>.|TRBV7-2|TRBJ1-6|TRBD1
CASSLGNRGRSPLHF
TGTGCCAGCAGCTTAGGGAACAGGGGGCGGTCACCCCTCCACTTT
>few|TRBV4-1|TRBJ1-5|.
CASSQDGGWSNQPQHF
TGCGCCAGCAGCCAAGATGGGGGCTGGAGCAATCAGCCCCAGCATTTT
>many|TRBV6-1|TRBJ1-5|TRBD1
CASLAGTGASNQPQHF
TGTGCCAGCCTTGCCGGGACAGGGGCTTCCAATCAGCCCCAGCATTTT
>many|TRBV12-3/TRBV12-4|TRBJ2-7|.
CASSSRIATKQYF
TGTGCCAGCAGTTCCAGAATAGCTACGAAGCAGTACTTC
>.|TRBV20-1|TRBJ1-1|.
CSARKRVDTEAFF
TGCAGTGCTAGAAAGAGGGTTGACACTGAAGCTTTCTTT
>.|TRBV12-5|TRBJ2-3|TRBD1
CASGPGQGDDTQYF
TGTGCTAGTGGTCCCGGCCAGGGGGACGATACGCAGTATTTT
>many|TRBV7-2|TRBJ1-1|.
CASSLDFGVYGNTEAFF
TGTGCCAGCAGCTTAGACTTTGGGGTTTACGGGAACACTGAAGCTTTCTTT
>many|TRBV20-1|TRBJ2-5|.
CSARDRLSYQETQYF
TGCAGTGCTAGAGATAGGCTTTCGTACCAAGAGACCCAGTACTTC
>many|TRBV5-1|TRBJ2-5|.
CASSLGTSRETQYF
TGCGCCAGCAGCTTGGGGACCTCCAGGGAGACCCAGTACTTC
>many|TRBV5-1|TRBJ1-2|.
CASSLDGTGYYTF
TGCGCCAGCAGCTTGGACGGGACGGGATACTACACCTTC
>.|TRBV3-1|TRBJ2-3|TRBD2
CASSRGLGRSSGTDTQYF
TGTGCCAGCAGCAGGGGACTAGGTCGATCGTCGGGCACAGATACGCAGTATTTT
>many|TRBV11-2|TRBJ2-1|.
CASSLGTGREQFF
TGTGCCAGCAGCTTGGGAACAGGGCGTGAGCAGTTCTTC
>once|TRBV5-1|TRBJ2-7|TRBD1
CASSTGTGKTYEQYF
TGCGCCAGCAGCACCGGGACAGGGAAAACCTACGAGCAGTACTTC
>many|TRBV12-3/TRBV12-4|TRBJ2-3|.
CASSPGRDLTDTQYF
TGTGCCAGCAGTCCTGGACGGGATCTCACAGATACGCAGTATTTT
>many|TRBV28|TRBJ2-7|TRBD1
CASSFPGTGNYEQYF
TGTGCCAGCAGTTTCCCCGGGACAGGCAACTACGAGCAGTACTTC
>many|TRBV7-6|TRBJ2-5|.
CASSLRAMRVETQYF
TGTGCCAGCAGCTTAAGGGCCATGAGGGTGGAGACCCAGTACTTC
>many|TRBV20-1|TRBJ2-3|.
CSAPKTDTQYF
TGCAGTGCCCCAAAAACAGATACGCAGTATTTT
>.|TRBV20-1|TRBJ1-1|.
CSARDGGQNTEAFF
TGCAGTGCTAGAGACGGGGGGCAGAACACTGAAGCTTTCTTT
>few|TRBV18|TRBJ2-5|TRBD2
CASSDYSGGRETQYF
TGTGCCAGCTCAGACTATAGCGGGGGTCGAGAGACCCAGTACTTC
>.|TRBV20-1|TRBJ2-1|.
CSVWGANNEQFF
TGCAGTGTATGGGGAGCGAACAATGAGCAGTTCTTC
>many|TRBV6-5|TRBJ2-7|TRBD1
CASRSQGAHEQYF
TGTGCCAGCAGATCTCAGGGGGCCCACGAGCAGTACTTC
>.|TRBV30|TRBJ2-5|.
CAWSVSSRETQYF
TGTGCCTGGAGTGTGTCTAGCCGGGAGACCCAGTACTTC
>.|TRBV4-2|TRBJ2-7|TRBD2
CASSPEEASGVTYGQYF
TGTGCCAGCAGTCCCGAGGAAGCTAGCGGAGTTACCTACGGGCAGTACTTC
>.|TRBV6-1|TRBJ1-5|TRBD1
CASTPGQGWGNQPQHF
TGTGCCAGCACTCCGGGACAGGGATGGGGCAATCAGCCCCAGCATTTT
>many|TRBV29-1|TRBJ1-2|.
CSVETQGYGYTF
TGCAGCGTTGAAACTCAGGGCTATGGCTACACCTTC
>once|TRBV7-6|TRBJ1-2|.
CASSFGPNYGYTF
TGTGCCAGCAGCTTCGGACCGAACTATGGCTACACCTTC
>.|TRBV6-2/TRBV6-3|TRBJ1-1|.
CASSLDPKDSLNTEAFF
TGTGCCAGCAGCCTTGATCCAAAAGACAGTTTGAACACTGAAGCTTTCTTT
>.|TRBV9|TRBJ2-1|TRBD2
CASNPGLAGGPGNEQFF
TGTGCCAGCAACCCCGGACTAGCGGGGGGGCCTGGCAATGAGCAGTTCTTC
>few|TRBV18|TRBJ2-7|.
CASSPIDQGSAYEQYF
TGTGCCAGCTCACCAATCGACCAGGGATCGGCCTACGAGCAGTACTTC
>.|TRBV5-5|TRBJ2-5|TRBD2
CASSLGLAGLGETQYF
TGTGCCAGCAGCTTGGGACTAGCGGGACTCGGAGAGACCCAGTACTTC